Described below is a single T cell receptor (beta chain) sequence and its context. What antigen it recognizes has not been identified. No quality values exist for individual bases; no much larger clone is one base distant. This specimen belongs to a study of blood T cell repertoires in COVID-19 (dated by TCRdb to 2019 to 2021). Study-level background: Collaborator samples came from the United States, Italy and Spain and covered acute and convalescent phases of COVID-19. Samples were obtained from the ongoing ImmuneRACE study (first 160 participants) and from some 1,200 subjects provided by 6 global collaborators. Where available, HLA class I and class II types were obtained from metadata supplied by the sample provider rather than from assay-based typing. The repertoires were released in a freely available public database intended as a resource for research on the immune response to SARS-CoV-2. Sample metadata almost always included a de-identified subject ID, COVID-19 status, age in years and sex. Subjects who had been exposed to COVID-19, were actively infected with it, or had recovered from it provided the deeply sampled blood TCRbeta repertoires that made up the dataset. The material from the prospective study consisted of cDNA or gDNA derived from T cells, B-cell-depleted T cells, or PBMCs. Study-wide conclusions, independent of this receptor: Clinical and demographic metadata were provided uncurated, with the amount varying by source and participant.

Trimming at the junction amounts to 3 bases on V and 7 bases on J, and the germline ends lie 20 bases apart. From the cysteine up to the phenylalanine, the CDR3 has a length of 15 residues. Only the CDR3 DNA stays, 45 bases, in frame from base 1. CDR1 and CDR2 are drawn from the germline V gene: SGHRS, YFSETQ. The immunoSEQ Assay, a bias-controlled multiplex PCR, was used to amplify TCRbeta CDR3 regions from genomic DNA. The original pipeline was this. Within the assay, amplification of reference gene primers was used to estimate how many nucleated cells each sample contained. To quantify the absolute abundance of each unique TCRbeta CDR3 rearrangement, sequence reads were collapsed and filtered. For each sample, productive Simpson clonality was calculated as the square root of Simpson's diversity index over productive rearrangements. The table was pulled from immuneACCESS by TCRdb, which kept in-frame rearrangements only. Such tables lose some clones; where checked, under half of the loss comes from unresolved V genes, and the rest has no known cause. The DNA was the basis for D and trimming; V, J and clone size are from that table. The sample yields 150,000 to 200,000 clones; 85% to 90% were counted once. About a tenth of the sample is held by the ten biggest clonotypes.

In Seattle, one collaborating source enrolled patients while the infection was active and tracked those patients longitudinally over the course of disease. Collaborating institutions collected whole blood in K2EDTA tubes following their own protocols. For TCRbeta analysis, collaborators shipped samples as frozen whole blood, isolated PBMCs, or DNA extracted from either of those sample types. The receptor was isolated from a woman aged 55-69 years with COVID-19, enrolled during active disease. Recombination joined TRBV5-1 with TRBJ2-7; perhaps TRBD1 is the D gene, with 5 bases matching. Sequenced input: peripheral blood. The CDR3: CASSSLRGSVYEQYF. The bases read TGCGCCAGCAGCTCCCTAAGGGGTTCGGTTTATGAGCAGTACTTC.